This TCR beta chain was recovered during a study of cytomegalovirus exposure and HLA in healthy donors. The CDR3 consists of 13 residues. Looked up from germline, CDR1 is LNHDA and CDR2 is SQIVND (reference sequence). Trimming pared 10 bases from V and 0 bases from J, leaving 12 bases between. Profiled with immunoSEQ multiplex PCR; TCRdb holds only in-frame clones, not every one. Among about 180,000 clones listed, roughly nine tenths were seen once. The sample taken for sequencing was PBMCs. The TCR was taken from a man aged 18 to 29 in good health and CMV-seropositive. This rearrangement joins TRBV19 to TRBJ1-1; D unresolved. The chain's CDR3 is CATKQTMNTEAFF. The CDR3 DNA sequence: TGTGCCACAAAACAGACCATGAACACTGAAGCTTTCTTT.